This T cell receptor beta chain was sequenced in a study of blood T cell repertoires in COVID-19. Study background: PBMCs, B-cell-depleted T cells, or T cells were the source of the cDNA or gDNA that made up the material.

The sample holds one count of this clone. With V trimmed by 7 bases and J by 3 bases, 5 bases remained unmatched. This CDR3 has 14 residues. The germline V gene has CDR1 SNHLY and CDR2 FYNNEI. As handled by the study authors: Estimated nucleated cell counts came from reference gene primer amplification. Clones were read by immunoSEQ multiplex PCR, and TCRdb kept only the in-frame ones, dropping some. V and J calls plus clone size are reproduced from that table; the DNA served to infer D and trimming. The sample lists roughly 260,000 clones, approximately 89% seen once, with roughly 9.8% in the top ten.

The chain links TRBV2 to TRBJ2-7; 11 bases map to TRBD1. Sequencing was carried out using peripheral blood. This receptor was identified in a man aged 35 to 55 who had recovered from COVID-19. CDR3 DNA sequence: TGTGCCAGCAAACCGGGACAGGGGGTCTACGAGCAGTACTTC. Translated: CASKPGQGVYEQYF. The full variable domain, with the rest looked up from reference TRBV2 and TRBJ2-7, is EPEVTQTPSHQVTQMGQEVILRCVPISNHLYFYWYRQILGQKVEFLVSFYNNEISEKSEIFDDQFSVERPDGSNFTLKIRSTKLEDSAMYFCASKPGQGVYEQYFGPGTRLTVT.